Shown below are 32 T cell receptor beta chains from a single sample sequenced in a study of cytomegalovirus exposure and HLA in healthy donors. Produced via immunoSEQ multiplex PCR; TCRdb's table is partial and in-frame only. The sample lists hundreds of thousands of clones, over 80% occurring once. The sample consisted of PBMCs. These receptors came from a woman aged 18-29 years in good health and CMV-seronegative.

In regard to this clone: Other DNA sequences in the same sample also yield this CDR3. The chain couples TRBV28 to TRBJ2-1; 8 bases are shared with TRBD2. CDR3 length equals 17 residues. Germline V CDR1 and CDR2: MDHEN, SYDVKM. The trim removed 2 bases at V and 0 bases at J, leaving 6 bases unmatched. The CDR3 region has the DNA TGTGCCAGCAGTTTAGCGGGAGGCCCCAGCTCCTACAATGAGCAGTTCTTC. As protein: CASSLAGGPSSYNEQFF. Full variable domain (remainder filled in from reference TRBV28 and TRBJ2-1): DVKVTQSSRYLVKRTGEKVFLECVQDMDHENMFWYRQDPGLGLRLIYFSYDVKMKEKGDIPEGYSVSREKKERFSLILESASTNQTSMYLCASSLAGGPSSYNEQFFGPGTRLTVL.

This clone was counted many times. The CDR3 nucleotides read TGTGCCTGGAGTCGGGGGGTTAGGGCTGAAGCTTTCTTT. It encodes CAWSRGVRAEAFF. This rearrangement joins TRBV30 to TRBJ1-1, with D maybe TRBD1 (5 bases). The V gene lost 2 bases and the J gene lost 6 bases, with 13 bases spanning the gap. The CDR3 covers 13 residues. Germline CDR1 is GTSNPN and CDR2 is SVGIG (reference sequence). Based on the CDR3 plus reference TRBV30 and TRBJ1-1, the full variable domain is SQTIHQWPATLVQPVGSPLSLECTVEGTSNPNLYWYRQAAGRGLQLLFYSVGIGQISSEVPQNLSASRPQDRQFILSSKKLLLSDSGFYLCAWSRGVRAEAFFGQGTRLTVV.

This sequence joins TRBV6-6 and TRBJ2-7; TRBD1 agrees at 9 bases. The CDR3 totals 14 residues. The V gene end was trimmed by 5 bases and the J gene end by 5 bases; junction bases not matched to a gene: 7. Germline CDR1 reads MNHNY; CDR2 reads SVGAGI (reference sequence). CDR3 in amino acids: CASSPGQGINEQYF. CDR3 nucleotides: TGTGCCAGCAGTCCGGGACAGGGAATAAACGAGCAGTACTTC.

The rearrangement links TRBV7-2 to TRBJ2-7; D is possibly TRBD2 (7 bases). The CDR3 is 17 amino acids. Trimming cost V 0 bases and J 2 bases, with 17 bases left between them. The V gene's germline CDR1 is SGHTA and CDR2 FQGNSA. In nucleotides, the CDR3 is TGTGCCAGCAGCTTAGCGGGGGCGGGAGCGGGAACCTACGAGCAGTACTTC. This translates into CASSLAGAGAGTYEQYF.

This clone was detected only once. The rearrangement joins TRBV5-1 to TRBJ2-1; TRBD1 agrees at 9 bases. Trimming took 0 bases from V and 8 from J; bases not matched to a gene: 6. This CDR3 is built from 15 residues. Germline-derived CDR1 and CDR2 are SGHRS and YFSETQ. The CDR3 DNA follows: TGCGCCAGCAGCTTGGTGGGGACAGGGTCGCATGAGCAGTTCTTC. Protein product: CASSLVGTGSHEQFF.

V gene TRBV27 combines with J gene TRBJ1-2, with 8 bases aligning to TRBD1. The CDR3 contains 17 residues. Trimming removed 4 bases from V and 8 bases from J; junction bases left unmatched: 18. Germline V gives CDR1 MNHEY, CDR2 SMNVEV (reference sequence). The CDR3 nucleotides read TGTGCCAGCAGTTCCCTATCGCCGGGACAGGTGGTGAGGGGCTACACCTTC. Translating it yields CASSSLSPGQVVRGYTF.

The chain links TRBV6-5 to TRBJ1-2, with D perhaps TRBD1 (5 bases). V lost 0 bases and J lost 3, with 8 bases in between. The germline V gene encodes CDR1 MNHEY and CDR2 SVGAGI. The CDR3 is made up of 14 amino acids. In DNA, the CDR3 is TGTGCCAGCAGTTACTCGTCCAGGGACTATGGCTACACCTTC. Residues: CASSYSSRDYGYTF.

This chain connects TRBV7-7 to TRBJ1-3; D remains unclear. The germline V gene has CDR1 SSHAT and CDR2 FNYEAQ (reference sequence). This CDR3 is built from 16 residues. In DNA form, the CDR3 reads TGTGCTAGCCCCGGGCCGACTCTAGCCACTGGAAACACCATATATTTT. It specifies CASPGPTLATGNTIYF.

The V call is TRBV2, the J call TRBJ1-3; TRBD1 is a possible D gene (5 bases). Germline lookup yields CDR1 SNHLY and CDR2 FYNNEI. V lost 9 bases to trimming and J lost 0 bases, with 18 bases between them. The CDR3 is 16 residues long. As DNA, the CDR3 is TGTGCCAGGACAGACGACCCACTTCACTCTGGAAACACCATATATTTT. As protein: CARTDDPLHSGNTIYF.

This clone was seen only a few times. The chain has TRBV28 and TRBJ1-3; 10 nucleotides line up with TRBD1. CDR3 length: 15 residues. Trimming removed 6 bases from V and 2 bases from J; junction bases left unmatched: 4. Germline values: CDR1 MDHEN, CDR2 SYDVKM. Written as DNA, the CDR3 is TGTGCCAGCAGGACAGGGGGCCTAACTGGAAACACCATATATTTT. Protein: CASRTGGLTGNTIYF.

The chain couples TRBV30 to TRBJ1-2; TRBD1 might be the D (5 bases). The CDR3 runs to 12 residues. The V gene lost 3 bases and the J gene lost 2 bases, with 7 bases spanning the gap. Germline V gene sequence: CDR1 GTSNPN, CDR2 SVGIG (reference sequence). CDR3 in DNA: TGTGCCTGGAGGACAGTGAACTATGGCTACACCTTC. Amino acids: CAWRTVNYGYTF. Complete variable domain (other parts from reference TRBV30 and TRBJ1-2): SQTIHQWPATLVQPVGSPLSLECTVEGTSNPNLYWYRQAAGRGLQLLFYSVGIGQISSEVPQNLSASRPQDRQFILSSKKLLLSDSGFYLCAWRTVNYGYTFGSGTRLTVV.

The rearrangement joins TRBV6-4 to TRBJ1-1, with D possibly TRBD1 on 5 matching bases. V was shortened by 6 bases and J by 0 bases, with 11 bases between the two germline ends. Germline assignment: CDR1 MRHNA and CDR2 SNTAGT. The CDR3 contains 14 residues. The CDR3 is CASRTRGMNTEAFF. CDR3 nucleotides: TGTGCCAGCAGGACGAGGGGCATGAACACTGAAGCTTTCTTT.

CDR3 nucleotide sequence: TGTGCCAGCAGTGAGGCAGAGTCCTCCTACAATGAGCAGTTCTTC. Its translation: CASSEAESSYNEQFF. The chain joins TRBV25-1 to TRBJ2-1; D ambiguous. V lost 3 bases and J 0 bases, leaving 9 bases between the germline ends. The CDR3 extends over 15 amino acids. Germline lookup yields CDR1 MGHDK and CDR2 SYGVNS. The variable domain in full, completed from reference TRBV25-1 and TRBJ2-1, reads EADIYQTPRYLVIGTGKKITLECSQTMGHDKMYWYQQDPGMELHLIHYSYGVNSTEKGDLSSESTVSRIRTEHFPLTLESARPSHTSQYLCASSEAESSYNEQFFGPGTRLTVL.

This rearrangement joins TRBV27 to TRBJ2-1, with 9 bases identical to TRBD1. The CDR3 has 13 amino acids. J lost 8 bases, V lost 6 bases, and 5 bases had no gene match. The germline V gene has CDR1 MNHEY and CDR2 SMNVEV (reference sequence). CDR3 nucleotide sequence: TGTGCCAGCAGCGGACAGGGGTACGATGAGCAGTTCTTC. Translating gives CASSGQGYDEQFF.

V gene TRBV27 combines with J gene TRBJ1-1; the D is unclear. V was cut by 8 bases and J by 1 base, with 8 bases left in between. Germline-derived CDR1 and CDR2 are MNHEY and SMNVEV (reference sequence). CDR3 length: 12 amino acids. The DNA for the CDR3 is TGTGCCAGCGCGACGGGGAACACTGAAGCTTTCTTT. This codes for CASATGNTEAFF.

The chain is built from TRBV6-5 and TRBJ1-2; 8 bases are shared with TRBD1. CDR3 size: 15 residues. Germline V gene lookup returns CDR1 MNHEY and CDR2 SVGAGI. V lost 0 bases to trimming and J lost 8 bases; unmatched junction nucleotides: 8. CDR3 sequence: CASSYSRGQGSGYTF. In DNA form, the CDR3 reads TGTGCCAGCAGTTACTCGCGCGGACAGGGTAGCGGCTACACCTTC.

The chain couples TRBV2 to TRBJ1-5, with TRBD1 matching 7 bases. The CDR3 consists of 14 residues. Germline lookup yields CDR1 SNHLY and CDR2 FYNNEI. After removal of 6 bases from V and 6 bases from J, the junction contained 8 bases not matched to a gene. The CDR3 protein is CASRPDRTVQPQHF. The CDR3 DNA follows: TGTGCCAGCAGACCGGACAGGACGGTTCAGCCCCAGCATTTT.

The chain couples TRBV27 to TRBJ2-1; TRBD2 might be the D (5 bases). V lost 8 bases, J lost 10 bases, and 21 bases lay in between. Germline assignment: CDR1 MNHEY and CDR2 SMNVEV (reference sequence). The length of the CDR3 is 14 residues. CDR3 sequence reads: CASATRAGLREQFF. In DNA, the CDR3 is TGTGCCAGCGCGACGCGGGCCGGCCTGCGGGAGCAGTTCTTC.

The rearrangement links TRBV2 to TRBJ2-1, with 9 positions matching TRBD2. Germline CDR1 SNHLY, CDR2 FYNNEI. Trimming cost V 1 base and J 4 bases; bases outside gene matches: 8. CDR3 length equals 17 residues. CDR3 protein: CASSEVGPSGAYNEQFF. The DNA of the CDR3 is TGTGCCAGCAGTGAAGTCGGTCCTAGCGGGGCTTACAATGAGCAGTTCTTC.

The rearrangement joins TRBV4-1 to TRBJ2-3; 9 bases map to TRBD2. The CDR3 is 16 amino acids. V was clipped by 8 bases and J by 0 bases; unmatched bases: 9. CDR1 and CDR2 (germline): MGHRA, YSYEKL. This CDR3 is CASRRLAETSTDTQYF. The CDR3 DNA follows: TGCGCCAGCCGTAGACTAGCGGAAACTAGCACAGATACGCAGTATTTT.

The V gene is TRBV11-3, the J gene TRBJ1-1; D is perhaps TRBD1 (5 bases). The CDR3 runs 17 residues. V was clipped by 5 bases and J by 2 bases, with 21 bases between them. Germline V lookup: CDR1 SGHNT, CDR2 YENEEA. The CDR3 region is CASSPGTGSGGNTEAFF. The CDR3 DNA reads as TGTGCCAGCAGCCCCGGGACCGGGAGTGGAGGAAACACTGAAGCTTTCTTT.

As for this clone: One junction end does not reproduce the germline sequence, and a read error may be involved. The chain links TRBV7-7 to TRBJ2-7; D remains ambiguous. The CDR3 has 12 amino acids. Germline values: CDR1 SSHAT, CDR2 FNYEAQ (reference sequence). As DNA, the CDR3 is TGTGCTAGCAGCTTAGGTGACTACGAGCAGTACTTC. Encoded protein: CASSLGDYEQYF.

The rearrangement joins TRBV10-2 to TRBJ2-1; 7 positions match TRBD2. Trimming removed 8 bases from V and 4 bases from J; junction bases left unmatched: 8. Germline values: CDR1 WSHSY, CDR2 SAAADI. This CDR3 has 14 amino acids. The CDR3 nucleotides read TGCGCCAGCCAGAGCCAGCGGGGTTACAATGAGCAGTTCTTC. The encoded protein is CASQSQRGYNEQFF.

V usage is TRBV18 and J usage is TRBJ2-4; D ambiguous. V lost 0 bases and J 1 base, leaving 10 bases between the germline ends. The germline V gene encodes CDR1 KGHSH and CDR2 LQKENI. The CDR3 is 16 amino acids. This chain's CDR3 is CASSPPSPAAKNIQYF. The CDR3 DNA sequence: TGTGCCAGCTCACCACCGAGTCCCGCTGCCAAAAACATTCAGTACTTC.

Notes on this clone: At one end, the junction sequence differs from germline, possibly due to a read error. The chain couples TRBV6-5 to TRBJ1-1; the D is unclear. The length of the CDR3 is 16 residues. CDR1 is MNHEY and CDR2 is SVGAGI in the germline V gene. In nucleotides, the CDR3 is TGTGCCAGCAGTTACTCGGCTTCCGGGGTGAAAACTGAAGCTTTCTTT. Its protein product is CASSYSASGVKTEAFF.

V and J are TRBV5-1 and TRBJ2-7; TRBD2 aligns across 10 bases. The V segment lost 4 bases and the J segment 3 bases; nucleotides outside the gene matches: 4. Germline CDR1 and CDR2: SGHRS and YFSETQ. The CDR3 covers 14 residues. The CDR3: CASSPGLASYEQYF. CDR3 nucleotides: TGCGCCAGCAGCCCGGGACTAGCGAGCTACGAGCAGTACTTC.

The genes are TRBV2 and TRBJ2-3; D remains unclear. Germline V gene data show CDR1 as SNHLY and CDR2 as FYNNEI. V was shortened by 4 bases and J by 5 bases, with 13 bases between the two germline ends. The CDR3 covers 14 residues. DNA of the CDR3: TGTGCCAGCAGTGGCAGCTACCTCCGAGATACGCAGTATTTT. Encoded protein: CASSGSYLRDTQYF.

The gene calls are TRBV7-2 and TRBJ2-1; no clear D gene. Trimming removed 3 bases from V and 8 bases from J, with 5 bases in between. The CDR3 loop spans 11 amino acids. Per the germline V gene, CDR1 is SGHTA and CDR2 is FQGNSA. CDR3 in amino acids: CASSFNDEQFF. CDR3 in DNA: TGTGCCAGCAGCTTTAACGATGAGCAGTTCTTC. The complete variable domain, with remaining parts taken from reference TRBV7-2 and TRBJ2-1, reads GAGVSQSPSNKVTEKGKDVELRCDPISGHTALYWYRQSLGQGLEFLIYFQGNSAPDKSGLPSDRFSAERTGGSVSTLTIQRTQQEDSAVYLCASSFNDEQFFGPGTRLTVL.

The rearrangement joins TRBV18 to TRBJ2-1; the match to TRBD1 covers 9 bases. There are 15 residues in the CDR3. V was pared by 1 base and J by 3 bases, with 1 base of the junction left unmatched. From germline, CDR1 is KGHSH and CDR2 LQKENI. The CDR3 loop reads CASSPRGQGYNEQFF. As DNA, the CDR3 is TGTGCCAGCTCACCACGGGGACAGGGCTACAATGAGCAGTTCTTC.

The V and J genes are TRBV6-1 and TRBJ2-2, with D possibly called TRBD1 or TRBD2 (6 bases each). The V end was cut by 6 bases, the J end by 1 base, with 12 bases between. There are 15 residues in the CDR3. From germline, CDR1 is MNHNS and CDR2 SASEGT. As DNA, the CDR3 is TGTGCCAGCAGAAGGGGGGCGGTGAACACCGGGGAGCTGTTTTTT. Its protein is CASRRGAVNTGELFF.

This clone appeared a single time. The V call is TRBV6-5, the J call TRBJ2-1; 8 positions match TRBD2. With 8 bases clipped from V and 7 bases from J, the junction kept 7 bases outside the gene matches. The CDR3 spans 13 residues. Germline lookup yields CDR1 MNHEY and CDR2 SVGAGI. Here the CDR3 DNA reads TGTGCCAGCCGGGTACAGCGGGGGAATGAGCAGTTCTTC. Translated, it gives CASRVQRGNEQFF.

This chain connects TRBV28 to TRBJ1-2; 12 positions match TRBD1. In germline, CDR1 is MDHEN, CDR2 SYDVKM. The CDR3 covers 18 residues. The junction had 13 bases not matched to a gene; V was cut back by 1 base and J by 7 bases. This CDR3 reads CASSLLGTGGVRVGGYTF. As DNA, the CDR3 is TGTGCCAGCAGTTTATTAGGGACAGGGGGCGTCAGGGTAGGTGGCTACACCTTC.